This TCR beta chain appears in the sequencing data of a study of CD8+CD57+ T cells in acquired aplastic anemia (dated by TCRdb to the late 2010s). Study-wide context: DNA extracted from sorted CD4+ and CD8+ cells had a mean of roughly 3 ug, with a range of 0.2 to 27.4 ug. CD8+CD57+ expansion was defined as frequency above the mean frequency observed in healthy subjects.

Expansion of CD8+CD57+ cells had been shown by flow cytometry in the patients chosen for sequencing. Every patient had severe acquired aplastic anemia, diagnosed using the International Study of Aplastic Anemia and Agranulocytosis and Camitta criteria. No therapy had been received by the patients at the time of blood sampling. In the study, sorted CD4+ and CD8+ blood T cells from patients with severe aplastic anemia and from healthy subjects underwent deep sequencing of TCR repertoires. Patients were enrolled in the USA under clinicaltrials.gov protocols 00001620, 01623167, 00001397, 00071045, 00081523 and 00961064. Ficoll-Paque density gradient centrifugation was used to isolate peripheral blood mononuclear cells. Before DNA extraction, CD4+ and CD8+ T cells were sorted with FACS or magnetic beads. At least ten counts were recorded for this clonotype. This clone's antigen is unknown. Per-base quality was not reported, and no clone a single base away is much larger than it.

TCR beta VDJ combination and CDR3 sequence profiling used genomic DNA as the template. TCR repertoire sequencing was run on an Illumina HiSeq 2000. For the original study's pipeline: Repertoires were assessed using TRBV/TRBJ rearrangement plots, CDR3 size and DJ length profiles, and Simpson's diversity index. The most abundant DNA sequence in the deep sequencing data was taken as the immunodominant clone. CDR3 amino acid sequences were checked for sharing between subjects and were compared against published repertoires and the VDJdb database. TCRdb reprocessed the public reads (quality trimming at Q25 with fastp, clone calling with MiXCR) and kept in-frame beta chains. Identical CDR3 proteins give one entry, which carries the most common genes and DNA. TCRdb's processing, not the authors', yielded these V and J calls. This sample has approximately 170,000 distinct CDR3 sequences in its table, and about half of those were observed once. 2.5% to 3.5% of the sample belongs to the ten largest clones.

CDR1 and CDR2, looked up from the germline V gene, are MGHRA and YSYEKL. The CDR3 runs 15 residues from the cysteine to the phenylalanine. Only CDR3 DNA is held: 45 bases, read in frame from base 1. V trim: 3 bases; J trim: 8 bases; unmatched bases: 12. Study-wide conclusions, independent of this receptor: Although under 35 CD8+ CDR3 sequences were shared by patients and controls, these sequences appeared highly expressed in patients and within the immunodominant clones of patients. Between patients and healthy controls, no significant difference in CD8+ Simpson's diversity was found (P=0.060).

The rearrangement joined TRBV4-1 to TRBJ1-2, and 7 junctional nucleotides match TRBD1. Sequenced material: sorted CD4+, CD8+, or CD8+CD57+ T cells (not recorded which) from PBMCs. The TCR sequence derives from a human donor with aplastic anemia. The encoded CDR3 is CASSQGDRRSGGYTF. The DNA sequence follows: TGCGCCAGCAGCCAGGGGGACAGACGCTCGGGAGGCTACACCTTC.